The following is a T cell receptor beta chain sequence with its context. Other DNA sequences in this specimen translate into the identical CDR3. Method: immunoSEQ multiplex PCR; TCRdb's copy keeps in-frame clones and lacks some. Among 97,000 or so clones, around four fifths were seen once, and the ten largest hold around 9.5%. This sample was included in a study of blood T cell repertoires in COVID-19. The germline V gene has CDR1 SGHTA and CDR2 FQGNSA. The trim removed 5 bases at V and 3 bases at J, leaving 6 bases unmatched. The CDR3 totals 14 residues. Source material: peripheral blood. The TCR comes from a middle-aged man with active or convalescent COVID-19. The chain employs TRBV7-2 and TRBJ2-7, with 8 positions matching TRBD1. CDR3: CASSPRTGNYEQYF. CDR3 DNA sequence: TGTGCCAGCAGCCCTAGGACAGGGAACTACGAGCAGTACTTC.